These 15 T cell receptor beta chains were all obtained from the same sample, sequenced in a study of cytomegalovirus exposure and HLA in healthy donors. The PCR made use of 60 Vbeta and 13 Jbeta primers. Libraries were prepared by immunoSEQ multiplex PCR; TCRdb keeps only in-frame clonotypes and omits some of them. Of 60,000 to 70,000 clones in the sample, about 61% were seen once. Sequencing was done on a sample of PBMCs. These receptors came from a woman aged 45 to 65 in good health and CMV-seronegative.

The CDR3 loop reads CASSGRGGDYEQYF. The CDR3 DNA is TGTGCCAGCTCAGGGCGCGGGGGAGACTACGAGCAGTACTTC. The genes are TRBV18 and TRBJ2-7; TRBD2 matches 7 bases. With V trimmed by 5 bases and J by 3 bases, 7 bases remained unmatched. The CDR3 contains 14 residues. In germline, CDR1 is KGHSH, CDR2 LQKENI.

In its sample, this clone was seen many times. This chain joins TRBV7-3 and TRBJ1-4; TRBD1 matches 7 bases. The CDR3 spans 16 residues. Per germline, CDR1 SGHTA and CDR2 FQGTGA. V gave up 2 bases and J gave up 5 bases; unmatched junction bases: 8. The CDR3 DNA is TGTGCCAGCAGCTTACCCCGGACAGGCGAGAATGAAAAACTGTTTTTT. It specifies CASSLPRTGENEKLFF.

This chain connects TRBV9 to TRBJ2-3; 11 bases map to TRBD2. The CDR3 consists of 17 residues. V shed 0 bases and J 6 bases; nucleotides not matched to a gene: 9. Looked up from germline, CDR1 is SGDLS and CDR2 is YYNGEE. CDR3 protein: CASSVAGLAGGADTQYF. CDR3 DNA sequence: TGTGCCAGCAGCGTAGCGGGGCTAGCGGGAGGTGCCGATACGCAGTATTTT.

The chain employs TRBV2 and TRBJ1-1; D unresolved. The CDR3 is 13 amino acids. Between the trimmed V and J ends, which lost 4 bases and 8 bases, there was a span of 14 bases. CDR1 is SNHLY and CDR2 is FYNNEI in the germline V gene. This chain's CDR3 is CASSGERRQEAFF. As DNA, the CDR3 is TGTGCCAGCAGTGGAGAGAGGAGGCAGGAAGCTTTCTTT.

The rearrangement uses TRBV4-3 and TRBJ1-2, with TRBD1 as a possible D gene (5 bases). The CDR3 covers 15 residues. Trimming stripped 4 bases from V and 2 bases from J, with 14 bases between. The germline V gene encodes CDR1 LGHNA and CDR2 YSLEER. The CDR3 reads CASSLLPGGNYGYTF. CDR3 DNA sequence: TGCGCCAGCAGCCTTCTCCCCGGGGGGAACTATGGCTACACCTTC.

The rearrangement uses TRBV7-9 and TRBJ1-5; 9 nucleotides match TRBD1. The CDR3 is 17 amino acids. J gave up 4 bases and V 4 bases, and 11 bases lay outside the gene matches. Per the germline V gene, CDR1 is SEHNR and CDR2 is FQNEAQ (reference sequence). The CDR3 nucleotides are TGTGCCAGCAGCTCTTACTTCGGGACAGGGCGAAATCAGCCCCAGCATTTT. It codes for CASSSYFGTGRNQPQHF.

The chain uses TRBV5-4 and TRBJ2-1; tentatively, D is TRBD1 (6 bases). CDR3 size: 14 residues. Trimming shortened V by 4 bases and J by 3 bases, and 11 bases separated the two germline ends. From germline, CDR1 is SGHNT and CDR2 YYREEE (reference sequence). The CDR3 sequence: CASSRDINYNEQFF. DNA of the CDR3: TGTGCCAGCAGCCGGGACATAAACTACAATGAGCAGTTCTTC.

V and J are TRBV15 and TRBJ2-5, with D perhaps TRBD1 (5 bases). The better agreement between TRBJ2-7 and the DNA end casts doubt on the J call. CDR1 and CDR2 (germline): LNHNV, YYDKDF (reference sequence). The CDR3 covers 14 residues. This chain's CDR3 is CATSSRVGSYEQYF. CDR3 nucleotides: TGTGCCACCAGCAGCAGGGTGGGCTCCTACGAGCAGTACTTC.

This clone was recorded a few times. This chain uses TRBV4-3 with TRBJ2-7; D is perhaps TRBD2 (5 bases). The length of the CDR3 is 16 residues. V lost 1 base, J lost 0 bases, and 13 bases lay in between. Per the germline V gene, CDR1 is LGHNA and CDR2 is YSLEER. The chain's CDR3 is CASSQGGSAHSYEQYF. The CDR3 DNA follows: TGCGCCAGCAGCCAAGGAGGTAGCGCACACTCCTACGAGCAGTACTTC.

The rearrangement links TRBV2 to TRBJ1-2, with 8 bases fitting TRBD1. The ends lost 4 bases at V and 7 bases at J; junction bases unmatched: 8. The CDR3 consists of 14 residues. The germline V gene has CDR1 SNHLY and CDR2 FYNNEI. CDR3 sequence reads: CASSGVSGGIGYTF. CDR3 coding DNA: TGTGCCAGCAGTGGGGTTTCAGGGGGCATTGGCTACACCTTC.

CDR3 DNA sequence: TGTGCCAGCAGTGGTCGACAGGGGCGGACTAATGAAAAACTGTTTTTT. Translated: CASSGRQGRTNEKLFF. The genes are TRBV28 and TRBJ1-4; TRBD1 aligns across 8 bases. The CDR3 loop spans 16 amino acids. J lost 2 bases, V lost 5 bases, and 7 bases had no gene match. Germline CDR1 is MDHEN and CDR2 is SYDVKM.

This clone was recorded only once. This chain links TRBV6-5 with TRBJ2-2; maybe TRBD1 (7 bases). CDR1 is MNHEY and CDR2 is SVGAGI in the germline V gene. With 6 bases removed from V and 10 bases from J, the gap between germline ends came to 18 bases. The CDR3 is 14 amino acids. The CDR3 protein is CASSQRTGEEELFF. CDR3 DNA sequence: TGTGCCAGCAGCCAAAGAACAGGGGAGGAGGAGCTGTTTTTT.

CDR3 sequence (DNA): TGTGCTAGTGGTCCAGGGAGGGCCCCTAACTATGGCTACACCTTC. It encodes CASGPGRAPNYGYTF. V gene TRBV12-5 combines with J gene TRBJ1-2, with D possibly being TRBD1 (5 bases). With 5 bases removed from V and 0 bases from J, the gap between germline ends came to 13 bases. CDR1 LGHNT and CDR2 FRNRAP come from the germline V gene. The CDR3 runs 15 residues.

This chain connects TRBV5-6 to TRBJ1-1, with no clear D. This CDR3 contains 13 residues. Trimming took 4 bases from V and 0 from J, leaving 7 bases between them. Germline V gene lookup returns CDR1 SGHDT and CDR2 YYEEEE. In nucleotides, the CDR3 is TGTGCCAGCAGCCTACCTATGAACACTGAAGCTTTCTTT. Translation: CASSLPMNTEAFF. Full variable domain (rest looked up from reference TRBV5-6 and TRBJ1-1): DAGVTQSPTHLIKTRGQQVTLRCSPKSGHDTVSWYQQALGQGPQFIFQYYEEEERQRGNFPDRFSGHQFPNYSSELNVNALLLGDSALYLCASSLPMNTEAFFGQGTRLTVV.

The rearrangement uses TRBV7-2 and TRBJ2-7; 8 bases line up with TRBD1. Germline assignment: CDR1 SGHTA and CDR2 FQGNSA. After removal of 4 bases from V and 6 bases from J, the junction contained 5 bases not matched to a gene. This CDR3 comprises 13 residues. Here the CDR3 reads CASSSQGAREQYF. Here the CDR3 DNA reads TGTGCCAGCAGCTCCCAGGGGGCGCGCGAGCAGTACTTC.